This TCR beta chain was identified during a study of Graves' ophthalmopathy and Graves' hyperthyroidism listed by TCRdb under 2018. Background on the whole study: Peripheral blood was collected at initial diagnosis, before any treatment. TCR beta repertoire signatures were used to distinguish Graves' ophthalmopathy from Graves' hyperthyroidism and to predict progression to ophthalmopathy. In total, 135 blood samples were TCR-sequenced: around 42 ophthalmopathy, some 72 hyperthyroidism and about 17 hyperthyroidism-to-ophthalmopathy patients. A discovery set of 95 to 100 patients (approximately 42 ophthalmopathy, 57 stable hyperthyroidism) was enrolled to explore V-J signatures distinguishing ophthalmopathy from hyperthyroidism. For independent validation, a separate cohort was made up of about 18 hyperthyroidism patients plus 17 patients who later progressed from hyperthyroidism to ophthalmopathy. T-cell repertoires of thyroid tissue and blood were compared in over 5 hyperthyroidism patients. Once sampling was done, hyperthyroidism patients were given methimazole at a starting dose of 30 mg daily, while ophthalmopathy patients were given high-dose intravenous methylprednisolone. The roughly 99 discovery patients were divided at random into training and test sets in a 7:3 ratio.

This clonotype was recorded at least ten times. Its antigen remains undetermined. Base qualities were left out, and no much larger clone turns up one base away. Hyperthyroidism was defined as stable when no progression to ophthalmopathy occurred within 18 months of follow-up. Patients with hyperthyroidism were aged 18 to 65 years, had been newly diagnosed, and had a disease duration of less than 2 months. Anyone with other autoimmune diseases, uncontrolled infections, pregnancy or lactation was excluded from the study. Clinical symptoms, serum thyroxine, TRAb, thyroid ultrasound and orbital computed tomography were used for diagnosis. Ficoll-Paque density gradient centrifugation was used to isolate PBMCs from under 11 ml of fresh peripheral blood. Trizol reagent was used to extract the total RNA, and its quality was then checked on an Agilent 2100 Bioanalyzer. Per the germline V gene, LGHNT is the CDR1 and FRNRAP is the CDR2. Trimming removed 6 bases from V and 5 bases from J, leaving 11 bases between the germline ends. The CDR3 holds 13 amino acids from the cysteine to the phenylalanine. The kept DNA is CDR3 alone, 39 bases in frame from the first base.

TCR beta CDR3 regions were amplified from RNA transcripts for repertoire sequencing. The first round was an RT-PCR using HTBI primers with the Qiagen OneStep RT-PCR kit, and this first round was followed by a second-round multiplex PCR, then size selection and purification. The libraries underwent paired-end sequencing with 100 bp reads on an Illumina HiSeq2000. The paper's processing steps were these. SOAPnuke was used to process the reads, removing any read that contained adapters or uncalled bases, had a mean Phred below 15, or lacked an exact match to the constant primer or identifier. COPE v1.2.5 was used to merge the high-quality paired reads. Each unique nucleotide sequence was defined as a clonotype, and clonotypes were aligned to IMGT TRB V, D and J references with MiTCR v1.1. The analysis was limited to V-J combinations with a frequency above 0.0001, which together covered 99% to 99.2% of repertoires. For each V-J combination, a TCR clonal expansion and chaos score was defined as the ratio of F50 clonal expansion to chaos observed in the TCRdist matrix. Welch's t-statistics and random forest were used to narrow the features down to roughly twelve V-J combinations, which were then fed into a naive Bayes classifier. Thyroid-blood repertoire similarity was quantified with the Morisita-Horn index. The raw public reads went through TCRdb reprocessing: fastp at Q25, MiXCR clone calling, in-frame beta chains kept. Entries that share a CDR3 protein sequence are merged under the most common genes and DNA. What appears here as the V and J calls and clone size reflects TCRdb's work, not the paper's. For this sample there are about 400,000 distinct CDR3 sequences; approximately 15% appear just once. The top ten clonotypes cover approximately 7% of the sample.

Overall results and qualifications from the work: No statistical method was used to set the sample size in advance, and the investigators knew which group each participant was assigned to. In cross-validation, the 13-signature model distinguished ophthalmopathy from stable hyperthyroidism with about 90% sensitivity and about 84% specificity, and in the test set the corresponding values were roughly 78% and 74%. In validation, the model predicted ophthalmopathy progression with 70.59% sensitivity and 72.22% specificity; some 13 predicted patients were CT-confirmed with GO in a median of approximately 6.2 months. Most expanded thyroid clonotypes with frequency above 0.001 were also detected in blood, suggesting blood repertoires may reflect the thyroid immune response.

This sequence originates from a woman aged 18-29 years with stable Graves' hyperthyroidism. Donor details come from another sample of the same person, matched by shared clones. Sequenced material: peripheral blood. The rearranged chain carries TRBV12-5 and TRBJ1-5; too little of a D gene remains to name it. The bases read TGTGCTAGTGGGTTCTTGCTCGATCAGCCCCAGCATTTT. It specifies CASGFLLDQPQHF.